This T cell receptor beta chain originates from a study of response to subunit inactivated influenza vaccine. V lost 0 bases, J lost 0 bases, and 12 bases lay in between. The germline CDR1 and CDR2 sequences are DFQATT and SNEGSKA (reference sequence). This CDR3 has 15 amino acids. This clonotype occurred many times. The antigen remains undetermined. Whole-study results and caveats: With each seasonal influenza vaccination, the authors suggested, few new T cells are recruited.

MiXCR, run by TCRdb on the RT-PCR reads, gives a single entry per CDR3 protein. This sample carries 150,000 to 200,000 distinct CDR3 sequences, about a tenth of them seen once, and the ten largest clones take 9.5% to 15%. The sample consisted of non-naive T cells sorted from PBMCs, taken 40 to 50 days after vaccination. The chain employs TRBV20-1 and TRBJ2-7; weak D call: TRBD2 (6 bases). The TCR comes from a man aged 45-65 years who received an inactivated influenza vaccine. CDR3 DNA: TGCAGTGCTAGAGATGTGAGGGAGGCCTCCTACGAGCAGTACTTC. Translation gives CSARDVREASYEQYF.